The rows below give T cell receptor beta chains drawn from one sample of a study of PD-1 blockade in classical Hodgkin lymphoma. Here immunoSEQ multiplex PCR was the method, and the copy in TCRdb shows in-frame clones only, minus some. Found here are roughly 140,000 clones, 78% of them singletons; the top ten hold roughly a tenth. Specimen: peripheral blood mononuclear cells (PBMCs), collected before the second cycle of nivolumab. These receptors were collected from a human donor with classical Hodgkin lymphoma. The CDR3 runs from the conserved cysteine through the conserved F or W. Fields, in order: V gene, clone size, J gene, D gene, CDR3 DNA, CDR3 protein. D genes are given only for firm matches. For some rows the clone size is stated as once, few or many, or as a class when expanded; others skip it.

TRBV5-1,NA,TRBJ1-2,NA,TGCGCCAGCAGAGAAGGGGAGACAAGCCCCTATGGCTACACCTTC,CASREGETSPYGYTF
TRBV6-1,medium-sized,TRBJ2-7,NA,TGTGCCAGCAGTGATTTGAGCCGCTCAGGCGAGCAGTACTTC,CASSDLSRSGEQYF
TRBV19,NA,TRBJ2-7,TRBD1,TGTGCCACATCCGGGACAGGGACCTACGAGCAGTACTTC,CATSGTGTYEQYF
TRBV7-6,NA,TRBJ2-1,TRBD1,TGTGCCAGCAGCTTAGGGACAGGGGTCCACAATGAGCAGTTCTTC,CASSLGTGVHNEQFF
TRBV18,NA,TRBJ1-5,TRBD1,TGTGCCAGCTCCCGGGACAGAGATCAGCCCCAGCATTTT,CASSRDRDQPQHF
TRBV28,NA,TRBJ2-7,TRBD1,TGTGCCAGCACCACAGGGGTTAACTACGAGCAGTACTTC,CASTTGVNYEQYF
TRBV7-9,NA,TRBJ1-5,TRBD1,TGTGCCAGCGCAGGACAGGGGCGCAATCAGCCCCAGCATTTT,CASAGQGRNQPQHF
TRBV10-3,once,TRBJ2-7,NA,TGTGCCATCAGTGATTTAGCGGCAGACTCCTACGAGCAGTACTTC,CAISDLAADSYEQYF
TRBV2,NA,TRBJ1-5,TRBD1,TGTGCCAGCAGTGAGGGGGACAGAATCAATCAGCCCCAGCATTTT,CASSEGDRINQPQHF
TRBV19,once,TRBJ1-4,TRBD1,TGTGCCAGTAGTATTCGGACAGGGGGCCATGAAAAACTGTTTTTT,CASSIRTGGHEKLFF
TRBV28,NA,TRBJ2-5,NA,TGTGCCAGCAGTTGGAGAAGGGCACAAGAGACCCAGTACTTC,CASSWRRAQETQYF
TRBV28,few,TRBJ2-5,NA,TGTGCCAGCCAGGGGCCGTTTGGGCGGGAGACCCAGTACTTC,CASQGPFGRETQYF
TRBV12-5,few,TRBJ1-2,NA,TGTGCTAGTGGATTGACAGCCCTGGGCTCCTATGGCTACACCTTC,CASGLTALGSYGYTF
TRBV11-2,NA,TRBJ2-1,NA,TGTGCCAGCAGGCCCAATGTGGGCTTCTCCTACAATGAGCAGTTCTTC,CASRPNVGFSYNEQFF
TRBV5-1,NA,TRBJ1-4,TRBD1,TGCGCCAGCAGCCGGACAGGGCTACAGGAAAAACTGTTTTTT,CASSRTGLQEKLFF
TRBV10-3,NA,TRBJ2-4,TRBD2,TGTGCCATCAGTGAGGGGACTAGCGGGGCAGCCAAAAACATTCAGTACTTC,CAISEGTSGAAKNIQYF
TRBV2,NA,TRBJ1-1,NA,TGTGCCAGCCGCGGAGTGGGTGGCAGTCTGAACACTGAAGCTTTCTTT,CASRGVGGSLNTEAFF
TRBV5-4,NA,TRBJ2-5,TRBD2,TGTGCCAGCAGTTCAACTAGCGGGGGACGGACCCAGTACTTC,CASSSTSGGRTQYF
TRBV15,NA,TRBJ2-7,TRBD2,TGTGCCACCAGCAGAGGACAGACTAGCGGGGGTTGGAAAGAGCAGTACTTC,CATSRGQTSGGWKEQYF
TRBV7-8,NA,TRBJ2-2,NA,TGTGCCAGCAGCTTATGGGGTATGGGAGGCACCGGGGAGCTGTTTTTT,CASSLWGMGGTGELFF
TRBV7-6,NA,TRBJ1-3,NA,TGTGCCAGCAGCGTAGGGACGTCAGCCTCTGGAAACACCATATATTTT,CASSVGTSASGNTIYF
TRBV7-3,NA,TRBJ2-2,NA,TGTGCCAGCAGCTTACTGGGAGGGGGCACCGGGGAGCTGTTTTTT,CASSLLGGGTGELFF
TRBV6-6,many,TRBJ2-7,NA,TGTGCCAGCAGTACCCCCTCGAGGGGGGCGGGTACCGAGCAGTACTTC,CASSTPSRGAGTEQYF
TRBV5-4,few,TRBJ1-2,TRBD1,TGTGCCAGCAGCTTACAGGGGCCGGTCTATGGCTACACCTTC,CASSLQGPVYGYTF
TRBV10-3,NA,TRBJ2-2,TRBD1,TGTGCCATCAGTGTGGACAGGATAAACACCGGGGAGCTGTTTTTT,CAISVDRINTGELFF
TRBV5-1,few,TRBJ1-6,TRBD1,TGCGCCAGCAGCTCCCGACAGGGGGCGCTTAATTCACCCCTCCACTTT,CASSSRQGALNSPLHF
TRBV7-1,NA,TRBJ1-2,NA,TGTGCCAGCAGCTCCTATGGCTACACCTTC,CASSSYGYTF
TRBV5-4,NA,TRBJ1-2,NA,TGTGCCAGCAGCTCCCCCCTCGAGAGGATGGTATATGGCTACACCTTC,CASSSPLERMVYGYTF
TRBV14,NA,TRBJ2-3,NA,TGTGCCAGCACCTCCATTATCCCCAATACGCAGTATTTT,CASTSIIPNTQYF